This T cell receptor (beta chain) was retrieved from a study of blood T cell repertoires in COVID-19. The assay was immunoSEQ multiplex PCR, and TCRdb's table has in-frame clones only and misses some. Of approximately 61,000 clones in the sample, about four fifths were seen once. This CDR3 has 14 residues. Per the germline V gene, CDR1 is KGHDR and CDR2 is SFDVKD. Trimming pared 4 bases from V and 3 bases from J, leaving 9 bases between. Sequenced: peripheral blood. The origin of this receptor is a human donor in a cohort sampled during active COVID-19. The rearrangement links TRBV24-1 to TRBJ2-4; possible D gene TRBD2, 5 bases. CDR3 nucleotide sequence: TGTGCCACCAGTGACTCGGGATACAAAAACATTCAGTACTTC. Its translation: CATSDSGYKNIQYF.